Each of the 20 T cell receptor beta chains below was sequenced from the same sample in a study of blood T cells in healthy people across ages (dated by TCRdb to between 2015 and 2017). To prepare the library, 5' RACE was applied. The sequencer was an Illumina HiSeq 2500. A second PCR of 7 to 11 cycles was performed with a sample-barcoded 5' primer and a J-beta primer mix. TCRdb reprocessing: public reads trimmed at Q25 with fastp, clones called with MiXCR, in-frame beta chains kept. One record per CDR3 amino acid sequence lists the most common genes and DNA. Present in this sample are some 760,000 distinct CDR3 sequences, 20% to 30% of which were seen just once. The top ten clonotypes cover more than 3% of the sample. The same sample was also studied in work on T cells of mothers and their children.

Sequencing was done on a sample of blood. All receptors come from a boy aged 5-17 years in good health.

CDR3 bases: TGTGCCACCGGATCAGGGAACATTCAGTACTTC. Translation: CATGSGNIQYF. This chain connects TRBV10-3 to TRBJ2-4; a possible D gene is TRBD1 (5 bases). This CDR3 is 11 amino acids long. Trimming pared 10 bases from V and 7 bases from J, leaving 11 bases between. The germline V gene encodes CDR1 ENHRY and CDR2 SYGVKD.

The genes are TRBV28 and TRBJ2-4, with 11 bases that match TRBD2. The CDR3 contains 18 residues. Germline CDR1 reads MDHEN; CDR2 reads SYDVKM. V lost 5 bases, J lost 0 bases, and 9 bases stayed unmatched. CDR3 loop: CASSTRLAGIKAKNIQYF. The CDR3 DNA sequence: TGTGCCAGCAGTACTCGACTAGCGGGGATAAAAGCCAAAAACATTCAGTACTTC.

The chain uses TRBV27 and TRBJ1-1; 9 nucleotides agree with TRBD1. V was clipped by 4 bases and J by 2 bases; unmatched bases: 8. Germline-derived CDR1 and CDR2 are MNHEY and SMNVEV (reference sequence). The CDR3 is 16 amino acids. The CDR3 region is CASSSYGTGLNTEAFF. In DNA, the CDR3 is TGTGCCAGCAGTTCTTACGGGACAGGGCTAAACACTGAAGCTTTCTTT.

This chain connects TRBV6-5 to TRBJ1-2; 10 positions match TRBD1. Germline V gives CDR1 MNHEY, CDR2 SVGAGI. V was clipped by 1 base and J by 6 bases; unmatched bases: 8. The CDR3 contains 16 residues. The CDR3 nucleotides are TGTGCCAGCAGTTACTTTACCGGGACAGGGGTGGATGGCTACACCTTC. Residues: CASSYFTGTGVDGYTF.

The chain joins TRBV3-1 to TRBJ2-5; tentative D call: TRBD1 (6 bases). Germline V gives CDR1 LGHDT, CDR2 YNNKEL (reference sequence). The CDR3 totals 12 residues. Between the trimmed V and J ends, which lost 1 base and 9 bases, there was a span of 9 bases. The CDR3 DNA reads TGTGCCAGCAGCCAAGTTCAGGGGTCCCAGTACTTC. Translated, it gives CASSQVQGSQYF.

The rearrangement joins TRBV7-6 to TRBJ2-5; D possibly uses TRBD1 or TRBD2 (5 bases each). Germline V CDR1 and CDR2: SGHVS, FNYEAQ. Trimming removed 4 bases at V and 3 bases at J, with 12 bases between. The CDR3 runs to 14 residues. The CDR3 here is CASSYRTLEETQYF. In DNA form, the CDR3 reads TGTGCCAGCAGCTATCGGACACTAGAAGAGACCCAGTACTTC.

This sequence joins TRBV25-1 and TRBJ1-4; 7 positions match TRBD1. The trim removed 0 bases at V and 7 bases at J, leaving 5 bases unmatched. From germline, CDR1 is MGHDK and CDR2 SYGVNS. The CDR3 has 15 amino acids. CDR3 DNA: TGTGCCAGCAGTGAATATGACAGGGCCGGTGAAAAACTGTTTTTT. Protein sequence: CASSEYDRAGEKLFF.

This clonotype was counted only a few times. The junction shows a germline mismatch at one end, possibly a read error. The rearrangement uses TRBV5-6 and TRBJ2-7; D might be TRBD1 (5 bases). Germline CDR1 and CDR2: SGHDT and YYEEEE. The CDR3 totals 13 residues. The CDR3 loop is CAGSLGRSYEQYF. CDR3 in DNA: TGTGCCGGCAGCTTGGGGCGCTCCTACGAGCAGTACTTC.

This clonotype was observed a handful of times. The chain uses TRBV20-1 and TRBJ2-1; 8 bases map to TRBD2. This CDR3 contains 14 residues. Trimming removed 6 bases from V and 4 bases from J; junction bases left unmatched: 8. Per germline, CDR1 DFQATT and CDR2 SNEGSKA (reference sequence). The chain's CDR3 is CSARGGVSYNEQFF. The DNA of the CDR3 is TGCAGTGCCCGGGGGGGGGTTTCGTACAATGAGCAGTTCTTC.

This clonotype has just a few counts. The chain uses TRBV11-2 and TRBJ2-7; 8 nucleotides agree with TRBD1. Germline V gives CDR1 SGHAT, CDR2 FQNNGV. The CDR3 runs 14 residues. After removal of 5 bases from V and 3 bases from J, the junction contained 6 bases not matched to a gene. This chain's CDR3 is CASSRDRFFYEQYF. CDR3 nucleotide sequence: TGTGCCAGCAGCCGGGACAGGTTTTTCTACGAGCAGTACTTC.

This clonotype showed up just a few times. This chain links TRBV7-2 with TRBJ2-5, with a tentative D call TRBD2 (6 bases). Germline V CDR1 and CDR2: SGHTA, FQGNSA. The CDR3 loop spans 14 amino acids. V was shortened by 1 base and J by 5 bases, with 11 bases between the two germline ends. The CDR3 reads CASSLELATETQYF. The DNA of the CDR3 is TGTGCCAGCAGCTTAGAACTAGCAACTGAGACCCAGTACTTC.

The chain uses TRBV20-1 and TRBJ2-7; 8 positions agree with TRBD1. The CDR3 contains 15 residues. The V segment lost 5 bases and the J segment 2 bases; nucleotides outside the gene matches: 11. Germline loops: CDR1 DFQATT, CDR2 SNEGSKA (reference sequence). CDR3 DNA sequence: TGCAGTGCTGACAGGGGCTACCCCGCTACCTACGAGCAGTACTTC. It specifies CSADRGYPATYEQYF.

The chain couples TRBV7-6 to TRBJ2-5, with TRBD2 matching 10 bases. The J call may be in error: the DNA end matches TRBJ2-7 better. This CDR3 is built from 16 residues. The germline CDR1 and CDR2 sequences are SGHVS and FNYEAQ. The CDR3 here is CASSLEGTSAFYEQYF. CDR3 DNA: TGTGCCAGCAGCTTAGAAGGGACTAGCGCGTTCTACGAGCAGTACTTC.

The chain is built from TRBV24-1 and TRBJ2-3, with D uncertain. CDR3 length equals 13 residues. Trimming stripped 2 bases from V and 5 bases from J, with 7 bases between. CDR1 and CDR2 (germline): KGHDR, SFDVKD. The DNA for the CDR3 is TGTGCCACCAGTGATTCTCAGAGAGATACGCAGTATTTT. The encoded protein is CATSDSQRDTQYF.

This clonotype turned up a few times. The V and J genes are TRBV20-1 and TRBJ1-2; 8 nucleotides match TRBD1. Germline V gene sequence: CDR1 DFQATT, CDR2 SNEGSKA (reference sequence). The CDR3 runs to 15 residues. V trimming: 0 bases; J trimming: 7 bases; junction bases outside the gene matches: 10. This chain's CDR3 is CSARDRTGSVFGYTF. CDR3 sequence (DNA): TGCAGTGCTAGAGATCGGACAGGGTCGGTCTTTGGCTACACCTTC.

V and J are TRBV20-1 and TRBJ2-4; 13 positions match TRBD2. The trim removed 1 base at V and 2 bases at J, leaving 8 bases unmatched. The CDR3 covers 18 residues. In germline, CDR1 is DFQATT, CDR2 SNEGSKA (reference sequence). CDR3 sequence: CSARAIGLAGVSKNIQYF. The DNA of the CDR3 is TGCAGTGCTAGAGCGATCGGACTAGCGGGAGTATCCAAAAACATTCAGTACTTC.

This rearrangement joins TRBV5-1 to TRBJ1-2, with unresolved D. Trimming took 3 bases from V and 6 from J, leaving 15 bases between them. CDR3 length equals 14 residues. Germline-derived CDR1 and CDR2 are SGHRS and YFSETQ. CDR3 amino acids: CASSSPGSGDGYTF. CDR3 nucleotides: TGCGCCAGCAGCTCCCCGGGGAGCGGAGATGGCTACACCTTC.

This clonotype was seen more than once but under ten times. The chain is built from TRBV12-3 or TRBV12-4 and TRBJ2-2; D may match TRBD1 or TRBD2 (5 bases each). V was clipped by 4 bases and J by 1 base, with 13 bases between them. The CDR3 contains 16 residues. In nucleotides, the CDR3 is TGTGCCAGCAGTTATACTGGGACCGTGAACACCGGGGAGCTGTTTTTT. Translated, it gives CASSYTGTVNTGELFF.

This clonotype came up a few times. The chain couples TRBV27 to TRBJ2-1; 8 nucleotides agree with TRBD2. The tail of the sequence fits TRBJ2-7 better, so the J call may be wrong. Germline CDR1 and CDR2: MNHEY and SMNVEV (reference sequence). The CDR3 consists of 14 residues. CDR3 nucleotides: TGTGCCAGCAGTTTTTCTAGCGGGCTATACGAGCAGTACTTC. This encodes CASSFSSGLYEQYF.

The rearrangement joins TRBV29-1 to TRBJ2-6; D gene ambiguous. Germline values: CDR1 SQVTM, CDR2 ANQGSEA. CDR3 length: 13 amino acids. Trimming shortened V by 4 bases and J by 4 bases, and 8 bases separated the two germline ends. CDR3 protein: CSVATLGANVLTF. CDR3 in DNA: TGCAGCGTTGCCACTCTGGGGGCCAACGTCCTGACTTTC.